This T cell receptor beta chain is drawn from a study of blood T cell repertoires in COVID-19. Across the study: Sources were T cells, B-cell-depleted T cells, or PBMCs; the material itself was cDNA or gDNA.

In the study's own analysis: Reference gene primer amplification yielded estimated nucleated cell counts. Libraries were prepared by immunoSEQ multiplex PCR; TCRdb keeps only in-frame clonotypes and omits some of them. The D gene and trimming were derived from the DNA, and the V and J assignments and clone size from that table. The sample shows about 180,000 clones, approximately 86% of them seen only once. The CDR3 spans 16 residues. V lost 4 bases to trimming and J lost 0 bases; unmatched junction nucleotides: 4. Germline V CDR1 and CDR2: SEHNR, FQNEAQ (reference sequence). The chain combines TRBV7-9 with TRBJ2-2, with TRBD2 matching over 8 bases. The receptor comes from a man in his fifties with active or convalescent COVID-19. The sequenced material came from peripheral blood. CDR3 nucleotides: TGTGCCAGCAGCTCCGGGGGACTAGCGAACACCGGGGAGCTGTTTTTT. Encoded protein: CASSSGGLANTGELFF.